Below are 23 T cell receptor beta chains sequenced from a single sample in a study of long-term antiretroviral therapy in people with HIV. The assay used was immunoSEQ (version v3.0), run at survey level. Libraries were prepared by immunoSEQ multiplex PCR; TCRdb keeps only in-frame clonotypes and omits some of them. Found here are about 20,000 clones, 90% of them singletons; the top ten hold about 9.2%. The sample in question was unsorted PBMCs, obtained about 4.1 years before starting antiretroviral therapy. Receptor source: a woman between 25 and 40 years old with HIV.

The DNA for the CDR3 is TGTGCCAGCAGCATAGGACAGCGTTCTGGAAACACCATATATTTT. Its protein product is CASSIGQRSGNTIYF. The rearrangement uses TRBV5-6 and TRBJ1-3; the D gene is possibly TRBD1 (6 bases). V gave up 4 bases and J gave up 1 base, with 12 bases separating them. In germline, CDR1 is SGHDT, CDR2 YYEEEE. The CDR3 length is 15 residues.

The rearrangement uses TRBV27 and TRBJ1-6; TRBD1 matches at 7 bases. V was pared by 5 bases and J by 10 bases, with 14 bases of the junction left unmatched. The CDR3 has 16 residues. In germline, CDR1 is MNHEY, CDR2 SMNVEV (reference sequence). The CDR3 DNA reads as TGTGCCAGCAGTGGAAATTCCGGACAGGCGGCGTCACCCCTCCACTTT. Its translation is CASSGNSGQAASPLHF.

This clone occurred once. J is TRBJ2-3 and V is TRBV5-1, with D unclear. V lost 0 bases to trimming and J lost 6 bases, with 11 bases between them. The CDR3 spans 14 residues. Germline V gene lookup returns CDR1 SGHRS and CDR2 YFSETQ. The CDR3 spells CASSLAILGDTQYF. CDR3 bases: TGCGCCAGCAGCTTGGCCATTTTGGGTGATACGCAGTATTTT.

This sequence joins TRBV10-2 and TRBJ1-3; 9 bases fit TRBD1. CDR3 length: 16 residues. The V segment lost 4 bases and the J segment 1 base; nucleotides outside the gene matches: 5. Germline V lookup: CDR1 WSHSY, CDR2 SAAADI. Here the CDR3 DNA reads TGCGCCAGCAGTGCGGACAGGGGCGATTCTGGAAACACCATATATTTT. As protein: CASSADRGDSGNTIYF.

V is TRBV5-1 and J is TRBJ1-1; TRBD1 matches at 7 bases. The junction had 10 bases not matched to a gene; V was cut back by 0 bases and J by 5 bases. The CDR3 sequence is 16 residues long. Germline V gene sequence: CDR1 SGHRS, CDR2 YFSETQ. This chain's CDR3 is CASSLVAGGFGTEAFF. Here the CDR3 DNA reads TGCGCCAGCAGCTTGGTGGCAGGGGGGTTTGGTACTGAAGCTTTCTTT.

J is TRBJ2-2 and V is TRBV18; weak D call: TRBD2 (5 bases). The length of the CDR3 is 13 residues. Trimming shortened V by 3 bases and J by 4 bases, and 6 bases separated the two germline ends. The V gene's germline CDR1 is KGHSH and CDR2 LQKENI. CDR3: CASSPRVTGELFF. For the CDR3, the DNA is TGTGCCAGCTCACCGAGGGTCACCGGGGAGCTGTTTTTT.

The chain links TRBV19 to TRBJ2-6; D is possibly TRBD1 (5 bases). Per germline, CDR1 LNHDA and CDR2 SQIVND (reference sequence). V gave up 5 bases and J gave up 1 base, with 6 bases separating them. This CDR3 comprises 14 residues. CDR3 nucleotides: TGTGCCAGTAGTCCAGGGTCTGGGGCCAACGTCCTGACTTTC. It translates to CASSPGSGANVLTF.

This chain links TRBV5-1 with TRBJ1-1; no reliable D call. Germline CDR1 reads SGHRS; CDR2 reads YFSETQ. V was pared by 5 bases and J by 0 bases, with 8 bases between. The CDR3 length is 13 residues. The CDR3 coding sequence is TGCGCCAGCAGGGCCAGTTTGAACACTGAAGCTTTCTTT. This gives the protein CASRASLNTEAFF.

The rearrangement joins TRBV18 to TRBJ1-2, with TRBD1 identical over 10 bases. Trimming at V came to 3 bases and at J to 5 bases, leaving 9 bases not matched to a gene. This CDR3 contains 16 residues. CDR1 is KGHSH and CDR2 is LQKENI in the germline V gene. The CDR3 region is CASSPLSGTGEYGYTF. CDR3 in DNA: TGTGCCAGCTCACCCCTCTCCGGGACAGGGGAGTATGGCTACACCTTC. The full variable domain, with the rest looked up from reference TRBV18 and TRBJ1-2, is NAGVMQNPRHLVRRRGQEARLRCSPMKGHSHVYWYRQLPEEGLKFMVYLQKENIIDESGMPKERFSAEFPKEGPSILRIQQVVRGDSAAYFCASSPLSGTGEYGYTFGSGTRLTVV.

This rearrangement joins TRBV5-4 to TRBJ2-3; the match to TRBD1 covers 8 bases. The germline V gene has CDR1 SGHNT and CDR2 YYREEE (reference sequence). The V gene end was trimmed by 4 bases and the J gene end by 5 bases; junction bases not matched to a gene: 6. The length of the CDR3 is 14 residues. CDR3 protein: CASSAKDRGDTQYF. The CDR3 nucleotides read TGTGCCAGCAGCGCTAAAGACAGGGGAGATACGCAGTATTTT.

The chain carries TRBV18 and TRBJ1-5; no firm D call. The CDR3 consists of 16 residues. The germline gives CDR1 KGHSH, CDR2 LQKENI. The V gene lost 1 base and the J gene lost 0 bases, with 10 bases spanning the gap. As DNA, the CDR3 is TGTGCCAGCTCACCACGGGGTTCCCATAGCAATCAGCCCCAGCATTTT. Amino acids: CASSPRGSHSNQPQHF. The full variable domain, its missing parts supplied by reference TRBV18 and TRBJ1-5, is NAGVMQNPRHLVRRRGQEARLRCSPMKGHSHVYWYRQLPEEGLKFMVYLQKENIIDESGMPKERFSAEFPKEGPSILRIQQVVRGDSAAYFCASSPRGSHSNQPQHFGDGTRLSIL.

This chain joins TRBV29-1 and TRBJ2-2; D is unresolved. CDR3 length: 14 residues. The V end was cut by 3 bases, the J end by 1 base, with 9 bases between. The germline V gene encodes CDR1 SQVTM and CDR2 ANQGSEA. The CDR3 is CSVDPGENTGELFF. In DNA, the CDR3 is TGCAGCGTTGACCCAGGCGAGAACACCGGGGAGCTGTTTTTT.

The rearrangement links TRBV27 to TRBJ2-3; 10 nucleotides agree with TRBD2. With 1 base clipped from V and 5 bases from J, the junction kept 6 bases outside the gene matches. The CDR3 totals 16 residues. Germline values: CDR1 MNHEY, CDR2 SMNVEV (reference sequence). CDR3 loop: CASSLYLAGAGDTQYF. CDR3 DNA sequence: TGTGCCAGCAGTTTATACCTAGCGGGGGCGGGAGATACGCAGTATTTT.

Only a few counts were recorded for this clone. V usage is TRBV5-4 and J usage is TRBJ1-4; TRBD1 is a possible D gene (5 bases). CDR3 length equals 15 residues. V was trimmed by 4 bases and J by 7 bases, leaving 17 bases between them. Germline V gives CDR1 SGHNT, CDR2 YYREEE (reference sequence). CDR3 loop: CASSPGGGRSEKLFF. The CDR3 DNA reads TGTGCCAGCAGCCCCGGGGGGGGTCGGAGTGAAAAACTGTTTTTT.

The rearrangement links TRBV30 to TRBJ2-5, with 10 nucleotides matching TRBD2. CDR1 and CDR2 from the germline V gene are GTSNPN and SVGIG (reference sequence). Losses at the gene ends were 2 bases for V and 2 bases for J; bases not matched to a gene: 2. The CDR3 consists of 14 residues. The CDR3 DNA sequence: TGTGCCTGGAGTAGCGGGGGGGGTCAAGAGACCCAGTACTTC. This sequence encodes CAWSSGGGQETQYF. The full variable domain, rest sourced from reference TRBV30 and TRBJ2-5, is SQTIHQWPATLVQPVGSPLSLECTVEGTSNPNLYWYRQAAGRGLQLLFYSVGIGQISSEVPQNLSASRPQDRQFILSSKKLLLSDSGFYLCAWSSGGGQETQYFGPGTRLLVL.

The count of this clone is one. V and J are TRBV28 and TRBJ1-1; TRBD1 is a possible D gene (5 bases). The CDR3 covers 16 residues. Germline values: CDR1 MDHEN, CDR2 SYDVKM. V lost 6 bases and J 0 bases, leaving 17 bases between the germline ends. This CDR3 reads CASSLPGGTVNTEAFF. In DNA form, the CDR3 reads TGTGCCAGCAGCCTCCCTGGGGGGACGGTGAACACTGAAGCTTTCTTT.

V gene TRBV15 combines with J gene TRBJ2-2, with a possible D match to TRBD1 (5 bases). The CDR3 is 16 residues long. Germline V gene sequence: CDR1 LNHNV, CDR2 YYDKDF (reference sequence). Trimming cost V 4 bases and J 4 bases, with 16 bases left between them. CDR3 DNA: TGTGCCACCAGCAATCACAGGTCCCAAGTCACCGGGGAGCTGTTTTTT. Protein product: CATSNHRSQVTGELFF.

This chain links TRBV19 with TRBJ2-2; 9 positions match TRBD1. This CDR3 is 16 amino acids long. V lost 3 bases, J lost 2 bases, and 4 bases stayed unmatched. In germline, CDR1 is LNHDA, CDR2 SQIVND (reference sequence). The CDR3 DNA reads as TGTGCCAGTAGTATTATGGGACAGGGCAACACCGGGGAGCTGTTTTTT. It codes for CASSIMGQGNTGELFF.

The chain joins TRBV7-9 to TRBJ2-1; the D is unclear. The V gene's germline CDR1 is SEHNR and CDR2 FQNEAQ (reference sequence). The CDR3 is 16 residues long. V was pared by 5 bases and J by 10 bases, with 24 bases between. The CDR3 reads CASSPRPSLFVVEQFF. CDR3 DNA sequence: TGTGCCAGCAGCCCTAGACCCTCTCTGTTCGTCGTGGAGCAGTTCTTC. Filled out from reference TRBV7-9 and TRBJ2-1, the complete variable domain reads DTGVSQNPRHKITKRGQNVTFRCDPISEHNRLYWYRQTLGQGPEFLTYFQNEAQLEKSRLLSDRFSAERPKGSFSTLEIQRTEQGDSAMYLCASSPRPSLFVVEQFFGPGTRLTVL.

The rearrangement joins TRBV1 to TRBJ2-7. TRBV1 is marked as a pseudogene. The CDR3 sequence is 16 residues long. CDR3 DNA sequence: TGCACCAGCAGCCAAGTCGGTCCGGGGCCGTACTACGAGCAGTACTTC. Translating gives CTSSQVGPGPYYEQYF.

The rearrangement joins TRBV2 to TRBJ2-2; D is ambiguous. This CDR3 is 14 amino acids long. CDR1 and CDR2 from the germline V gene are SNHLY and FYNNEI. Trimming took off 6 bases at V and 6 bases at J, with 14 bases between the two ends. The CDR3 loop is CASSPSTHPGELFF. Here the CDR3 DNA reads TGTGCCAGCAGCCCTTCCACCCACCCCGGGGAGCTGTTTTTT.

This chain connects TRBV6-6 to TRBJ1-1; no reliable D call. The V gene lost 5 bases and the J gene lost 7 bases, with 8 bases spanning the gap. The germline gives CDR1 MNHNY, CDR2 SVGAGI (reference sequence). This CDR3 contains 11 residues. CDR3 in DNA: TGTGCCAGCAGTGAAATCGTTGAAGCTTTCTTT. Protein: CASSEIVEAFF.

This rearrangement joins TRBV19 to TRBJ1-2; tentative D call: TRBD1 (5 bases). CDR1 LNHDA and CDR2 SQIVND come from the germline V gene (reference sequence). Trimming shortened V by 1 base and J by 2 bases, and 8 bases separated the two germline ends. The CDR3 spans 14 residues. CDR3 sequence (DNA): TGTGCCAGTAGTATAGTGCGGGGGAACTATGGCTACACCTTC. Translated, it gives CASSIVRGNYGYTF.